Here is one TCR beta chain with its context. Antigen: not known. The CDR3 contains 15 residues. Trimming took 2 bases from V and 2 from J; bases not matched to a gene: 3. Germline-derived CDR1 and CDR2 are WNHNN and SYGVQD (reference sequence). This sample is part of a study of identical twins. Regarding the study as a whole: Within cord blood, abundant beta clonotypes carried fewer insertions, but memory repertoires showed no such trend. Recombination models fit unrelated individuals' TCR alpha sharing but underestimated twins'.

Template switching, a step in the protocol, added a universal primer site, and cDNA carried unique molecular identifiers. MiXCR, applied by TCRdb to the 5' RACE reads, yields one record per CDR3 protein. The sample includes around 550,000 distinct CDR3 sequences, around 15% of them seen just once. A further study also used this sample, focusing on yellow fever vaccine responses in identical twins. That report notes: Reportedly, twins showed a vaccine T cell response that looked partly convergent and partly personalized.

The sequence was collected from a woman between 18 and 30 years old in good health. This chain uses TRBV10-1 with TRBJ2-3; 8 bases fit TRBD1. The specimen sequenced was CD4+ T cells sorted from blood. The DNA of the CDR3 is TGCGCCAGCAGTGAGGGACAGGGATTCACAGATACGCAGTATTTT. It is translated as CASSEGQGFTDTQYF.